Only a few counts were recorded for the clone carrying this T cell receptor (beta chain). Antigen unknown. The authors ran a second PCR of 7 to 11 cycles using a sample-barcoded 5' primer and a J-beta primer mix. MiXCR, run by TCRdb on the 5' RACE reads, gives a single entry per CDR3 protein. Of under 850,000 distinct CDR3 sequences detected, under 40% appear once; the ten largest clones hold approximately 12%. These data originate in a study of blood T cells in healthy people across ages. Study-wide findings and caveats: Both higher diversity and more naive CD4+ cells marked long-lived donors when set against aged donors. With donor CMV status unknown, expanded clonotype changes were possibly confounded.

This TCR was recovered from a man between 18 and 29 years old in good health. Material: blood.

Written as DNA, the CDR3 is TGTGCCAGCAGTTTTGGAGCAGGGGGCACAGATACGCAGTATTTT. It is translated as CASSFGAGGTDTQYF. This chain links TRBV28 with TRBJ2-3, with TRBD1 as a possible D gene (6 bases). Per germline, CDR1 MDHEN and CDR2 SYDVKM. The germline V and J ends were trimmed by 3 bases and 1 base, with 11 bases remaining between them. This CDR3 is built from 15 residues. Combining the CDR3 with reference TRBV28 and TRBJ2-3 gives the whole variable domain DVKVTQSSRYLVKRTGEKVFLECVQDMDHENMFWYRQDPGLGLRLIYFSYDVKMKEKGDIPEGYSVSREKKERFSLILESASTNQTSMYLCASSFGAGGTDTQYFGPGTRLTVL.